Below are 16 T cell receptor beta chains sequenced from a single sample in a study of control samples from healthy donors and cancer patients (TCRdb year 2020). The library was obtained by the immunoSEQ multiplex PCR assay. TCRdb's version of the immuneACCESS table is confined to in-frame rearrangements and falls short of the full clone set. An unresolved V gene accounts for under half of the shortfall where checked; the remainder is of unknown origin. This sample is represented by some 410,000 clones; around 90% of them were singletons. 5.5% to 8% of the sample is in the top ten clones. Sequences were obtained from PBMCs. These receptors all come from a man in his forties with head and neck cancer.

The chain carries TRBV7-9 and TRBJ1-1; D call uncertain. Deletions cut 2 bases from V and 2 bases from J, with 9 bases between. The length of the CDR3 is 14 residues. CDR1 is SEHNR and CDR2 is FQNEAQ in the germline V gene (reference sequence). The CDR3 reads CASSLITDNTEAFF. DNA of the CDR3: TGTGCCAGCAGCTTAATAACGGATAACACTGAAGCTTTCTTT.

The chain joins TRBV11-2 to TRBJ2-3, with D possibly being TRBD2 (7 bases). The CDR3 spans 17 residues. CDR1 and CDR2 from the germline V gene are SGHAT and FQNNGV. Trimming shortened V by 5 bases and J by 3 bases, and 21 bases separated the two germline ends. The CDR3 loop reads CASSPRGGGPSTDTQYF. The CDR3 DNA reads TGTGCCAGCAGCCCACGGGGCGGGGGCCCAAGTACAGATACGCAGTATTTT.

This clone was observed a few times. Here the CDR3 reads CASRTGSGNTIYF. CDR3 DNA: TGTGCCAGCAGGACAGGCTCTGGAAACACCATATATTTT. The chain employs TRBV27 and TRBJ1-3; possible D gene TRBD1, 6 bases. CDR1 and CDR2 (germline): MNHEY, SMNVEV (reference sequence). V was clipped by 6 bases and J by 0 bases, with 6 bases between them. The CDR3 sequence is 13 residues long.

The chain is built from TRBV5-6 and TRBJ2-3; 7 nucleotides line up with TRBD2. The germline gives CDR1 SGHDT, CDR2 YYEEEE. There are 14 residues in the CDR3. The trim removed 0 bases at V and 5 bases at J, leaving 3 bases unmatched. The CDR3 region is CASSLGLAEDTQYF. CDR3 bases: TGTGCCAGCAGCTTGGGTCTAGCGGAAGATACGCAGTATTTT.

The chain combines TRBV24-1 with TRBJ2-5; D call uncertain. Germline-derived CDR1 and CDR2 are KGHDR and SFDVKD. CDR3 length equals 13 residues. V lost 4 bases and J 1 base, leaving 6 bases between the germline ends. This CDR3 is CATSDPFQETQYF. In DNA, the CDR3 is TGTGCCACCAGTGACCCATTCCAAGAGACCCAGTACTTC.

The chain couples TRBV10-3 to TRBJ1-3, with 8 positions matching TRBD1. The CDR3 extends over 16 amino acids. Germline V gene sequence: CDR1 ENHRY, CDR2 SYGVKD. J was trimmed by 0 bases and V by 8 bases; bases with no gene match: 9. CDR3 bases: TGTGCCATCGGGACGGGACAGGACCTCTCTGGAAACACCATATATTTT. Protein: CAIGTGQDLSGNTIYF.

The chain carries TRBV30 and TRBJ1-3; D not resolved. The length of the CDR3 is 16 residues. Trimming left V 5 bases short and J 0 bases short, with 17 bases between. The germline V gene has CDR1 GTSNPN and CDR2 SVGIG (reference sequence). DNA of the CDR3: TGTGCCTGGGCCAGGCGGGGTCGACGCTCTGGAAACACCATATATTTT. Protein product: CAWARRGRRSGNTIYF.

The CDR3 sequence: CASRPPQGDLHNEQFF. The CDR3 DNA reads as TGCGCCAGCAGGCCCCCTCAGGGGGACCTACACAATGAGCAGTTCTTC. The gene calls are TRBV5-1 and TRBJ2-1, with 7 bases identical to TRBD1. CDR3 length equals 16 residues. Germline assignment: CDR1 SGHRS and CDR2 YFSETQ. The junction had 13 bases not matched to a gene; V was cut back by 5 bases and J by 5 bases. The whole variable domain, filled in from reference TRBV5-1 and TRBJ2-1, reads KAGVTQTPRYLIKTRGQQVTLSCSPISGHRSVSWYQQTPGQGLQFLFEYFSETQRNKGNFPGRFSGRQFSNSRSEMNVSTLELGDSALYLCASRPPQGDLHNEQFFGPGTRLTVL.

This clone was detected many times. The chain is built from TRBV6-4 and TRBJ2-1, with 12 bases identical to TRBD2. V lost 0 bases to trimming and J lost 6 bases; unmatched junction nucleotides: 0. The CDR3 is 15 residues long. Germline loops: CDR1 MRHNA, CDR2 SNTAGT. The CDR3 sequence is CASSDSTSGSNEQFF. As DNA, the CDR3 is TGTGCCAGCAGTGACTCGACTAGCGGGAGCAATGAGCAGTTCTTC.

The V and J genes are TRBV2 and TRBJ1-3; maybe TRBD1 (6 bases). The CDR3 sequence is 16 residues long. V lost 6 bases to trimming and J lost 4 bases, with 19 bases between them. CDR1 is SNHLY and CDR2 is FYNNEI in the germline V gene. CDR3 sequence reads: CASSVVRQAVGNTIYF. In nucleotides, the CDR3 is TGTGCCAGCAGCGTAGTAAGACAGGCTGTGGGAAACACCATATATTTT.

The CDR3 DNA is TGTGCCACCAGCAGAAACACAGGGTTGGGTGGCTACACCTTC. Protein product: CATSRNTGLGGYTF. The rearrangement uses TRBV15 and TRBJ1-2; TRBD1 might be the D (6 bases). Trimming removed 2 bases at V and 7 bases at J, with 14 bases between. The CDR3 has 14 residues. Per the germline V gene, CDR1 is LNHNV and CDR2 is YYDKDF (reference sequence).

This clone appeared a few times. Additional DNA sequences in this sample encode the identical CDR3. The chain combines TRBV5-1 with TRBJ2-5; TRBD2 agrees at 9 bases. The CDR3 contains 17 residues. Unmatched junction bases numbered 8, after V lost 0 bases and J lost 2 bases. Germline CDR1 SGHRS, CDR2 YFSETQ. The CDR3 coding sequence is TGCGCCAGCAGCTTGGCACGACTAGCGGATTCTCAAGAGACCCAGTACTTC. Residues: CASSLARLADSQETQYF. The full variable domain, with the rest looked up from reference TRBV5-1 and TRBJ2-5, is KAGVTQTPRYLIKTRGQQVTLSCSPISGHRSVSWYQQTPGQGLQFLFEYFSETQRNKGNFPGRFSGRQFSNSRSEMNVSTLELGDSALYLCASSLARLADSQETQYFGPGTRLLVL.

V usage is TRBV19 and J usage is TRBJ2-3, with 7 bases matching TRBD2. The CDR3 extends over 17 amino acids. CDR1 and CDR2 from the germline V gene are LNHDA and SQIVND (reference sequence). V shed 3 bases and J 6 bases; nucleotides not matched to a gene: 15. The CDR3: CASSIQTSLPLADTQYF. The CDR3 DNA follows: TGTGCCAGTAGTATCCAGACTAGCCTCCCGCTAGCCGATACGCAGTATTTT.

CDR3 nucleotide sequence: TGTGCCACCCGGTTGATAGCGGGAGTAGAGACCCAGTACTTC. It encodes CATRLIAGVETQYF. V is TRBV27 and J is TRBJ2-5; 9 nucleotides align to TRBD2. V shed 10 bases, J shed 4 bases, and the junction held 10 bases outside the gene matches. Germline assignment: CDR1 MNHEY and CDR2 SMNVEV (reference sequence). The CDR3 contains 14 residues.

J is TRBJ2-1 and V is TRBV15; D perhaps matches TRBD2 (6 bases). The CDR3 length is 15 residues. Trimming removed 5 bases at V and 0 bases at J, with 11 bases between. Germline loops: CDR1 LNHNV, CDR2 YYDKDF (reference sequence). The CDR3 DNA is TGTGCCACCAGCTCCCGGGACTTCTCCTACAATGAGCAGTTCTTC. This encodes CATSSRDFSYNEQFF.

The DNA for the CDR3 is TGTGCCTGGAGAAGACGGGGCGCGGCTGGAAACACCATATATTTT. It yields the protein CAWRRRGAAGNTIYF. This chain links TRBV30 with TRBJ1-3, with D tentatively TRBD1 (5 bases). Germline loops: CDR1 GTSNPN, CDR2 SVGIG (reference sequence). V was shortened by 3 bases and J by 2 bases, with 14 bases between the two germline ends. CDR3 length equals 15 residues.